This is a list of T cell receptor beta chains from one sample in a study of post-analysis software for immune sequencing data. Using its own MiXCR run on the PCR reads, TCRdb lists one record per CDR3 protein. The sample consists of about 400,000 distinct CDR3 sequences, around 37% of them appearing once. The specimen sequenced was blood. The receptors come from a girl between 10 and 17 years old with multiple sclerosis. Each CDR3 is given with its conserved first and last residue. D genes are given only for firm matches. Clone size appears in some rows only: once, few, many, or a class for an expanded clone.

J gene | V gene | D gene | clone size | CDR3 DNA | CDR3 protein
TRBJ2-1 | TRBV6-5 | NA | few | TGTGCCAGCAGCTCAGATTATCTCGGGGGTGAGCAGTTCTTC | CASSSDYLGGEQFF
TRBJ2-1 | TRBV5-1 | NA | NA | TGCGCCAGCAGCTTAGGAGGGGGCTCCTACAATGAGCGGTTCTTC | CASSLGGGSYNERFF
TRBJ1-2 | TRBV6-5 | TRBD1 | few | TGTGCCAGCAGTTATGCAGGGGGAATGGGCTATGGCTACACCTTC | CASSYAGGMGYGYTF
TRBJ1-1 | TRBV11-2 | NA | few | TGTGCCAGCAGCTTAGTTGGTTATCTGGGGGTCACTGAAGCTTTCTTT | CASSLVGYLGVTEAFF
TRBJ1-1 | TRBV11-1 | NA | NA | TGTGCCAGCAGCTTAGTTTACAGGGATGACACTGAAGCTTTCTTT | CASSLVYRDDTEAFF
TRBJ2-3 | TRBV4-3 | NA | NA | TGCGCCAGCAGCCAGGGGGCTGTGCAGGGGGATACGCAGTATTTT | CASSQGAVQGDTQYF
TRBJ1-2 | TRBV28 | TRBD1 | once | TGTGCCAGCAGTTTGTTAACAGGGGGCGGAGGCTACACCTTC | CASSLLTGGGGYTF
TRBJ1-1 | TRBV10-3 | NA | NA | TGTGCCATCAGTTGGAGTGCGGGGGCTCTGAACACTGAAGCTTTCTTT | CAISWSAGALNTEAFF
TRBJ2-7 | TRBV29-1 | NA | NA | TGCAGCGTGAGGGGGACGGACCCTGAACAGTACTTC | CSVRGTDPEQYF
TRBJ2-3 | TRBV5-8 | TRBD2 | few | TGTGCCAGCAGCTTGGAGCGGGGGCAACTAGGTGATACGCAGTATTTT | CASSLERGQLGDTQYF
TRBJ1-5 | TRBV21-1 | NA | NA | TGTGCCAGCCCACCGTGGTCCCGGGTCCAGCCCCAGCATTTT | CASPPWSRVQPQHF
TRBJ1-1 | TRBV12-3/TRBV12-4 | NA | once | TGTGCCAGCAGTTTACGTCAAGATAGAACAGGGAAAGAAGCTTTCTTT | CASSLRQDRTGKEAFF
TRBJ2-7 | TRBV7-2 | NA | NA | TGTGCCAGCAGCTTCGGACTGGTAAACGAGCAGTACTTC | CASSFGLVNEQYF
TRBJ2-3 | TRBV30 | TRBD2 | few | TGTGCCTGGTCCCACGGGGGGGCGAGCACAGATACGCAGTATTTT | CAWSHGGASTDTQYF
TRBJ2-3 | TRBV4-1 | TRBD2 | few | TGCGCCAGCAGCCACTTAGCGGGGGGGCTTGCAGATACGCAGTATTTT | CASSHLAGGLADTQYF
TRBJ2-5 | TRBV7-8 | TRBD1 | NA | TGTGCCAGCAGCTTAGCTAGTTTAGGACAGGGGTCCCAGTACTTC | CASSLASLGQGSQYF
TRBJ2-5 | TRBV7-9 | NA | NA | TGTGCCAGCAGCTTAACCAGCGGGGAGACCCAGTACTTC | CASSLTSGETQYF
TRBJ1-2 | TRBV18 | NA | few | TGTGCCAGCTCACCCTCGGGGGGTGATGGCTACACCTTC | CASSPSGGDGYTF
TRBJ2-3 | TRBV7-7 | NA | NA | TGTGCTAGCAGCTTAGGCCGGGACAAGTACACAGATACGCAGTATTTT | CASSLGRDKYTDTQYF
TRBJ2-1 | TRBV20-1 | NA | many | TGCAGTGCTAGTATCGCGGCAGGGGCGGTGGGTGAGCAGTTCTTC | CSASIAAGAVGEQFF
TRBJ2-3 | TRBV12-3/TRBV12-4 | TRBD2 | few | TGTGCCAGCAGTTTAGTCCTAGCGGGGGACACAGATACGCAGTATTTT | CASSLVLAGDTDTQYF
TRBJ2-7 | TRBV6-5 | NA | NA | TGTGCCAGCAGTTACGGTGACACCTACTCCTACGAGCAGTACTTC | CASSYGDTYSYEQYF
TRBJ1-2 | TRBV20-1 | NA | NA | TGCAGTGCTAGAGATTTTGGGCAGGGCAACTATGGCTACACCTTC | CSARDFGQGNYGYTF